Listed here are 6 T cell receptor beta chains from one sample, sequenced in a study of T cells after yellow fever vaccination. TCRdb re-called the 5' RACE reads through MiXCR, storing one row per CDR3 protein. The sample has a few hundred thousand distinct CDR3 sequences; 3.5% to 4.5% are singletons. The sequences come from PBMCs, collected 5 days after the yellow fever booster vaccination. The source of these receptors is a man younger than 35 who received the YFV17D yellow fever vaccine.

The V and J genes are TRBV4-3 and TRBJ2-1; no clear D. Per the germline V gene, CDR1 is LGHNA and CDR2 is YSLEER. Trimming removed 0 bases from V and 2 bases from J, with 8 bases in between. The CDR3 is made up of 15 amino acids. CDR3 DNA: TGCGCCAGCAGCCAAGAAGAGCCAGCCTACAATGAGCAGTTCTTC. This translates into CASSQEEPAYNEQFF.

The table lists this clonotype with many counts. The gene calls are TRBV20-1 and TRBJ2-3; a possible D gene is TRBD1 (5 bases). This CDR3 region has 15 residues. Germline assignment: CDR1 DFQATT and CDR2 SNEGSKA (reference sequence). The ends were cut back, 5 bases at V and 0 bases at J, with 15 bases in the middle. Written as DNA, the CDR3 is TGCAGTGCTGGTGGGGCCGGACGGAGCACAGATACGCAGTATTTT. It is translated as CSAGGAGRSTDTQYF.

The rearrangement uses TRBV15 and TRBJ1-5; the match to TRBD1 covers 8 bases. The CDR3 extends over 16 amino acids. Germline assignment: CDR1 LNHNV and CDR2 YYDKDF (reference sequence). V shed 0 bases and J 6 bases; nucleotides not matched to a gene: 7. As DNA, the CDR3 is TGTGCCACCAGCAGAGATCTTACAGGGGGGGGTCAGCCCCAGCATTTT. As protein: CATSRDLTGGGQPQHF.

This clonotype has ten or more counts. This chain joins TRBV6-2 or TRBV6-3 and TRBJ1-1, with a weak D call TRBD1 (6 bases). This CDR3 region has 15 residues. V was cut by 7 bases and J by 0 bases, with 15 bases left in between. Per the germline V gene, CDR1 is MNHEY and CDR2 is SVGEGT. The CDR3 region is CASNPGGNLNTEAFF. The CDR3 DNA reads TGTGCCAGCAATCCGGGGGGCAACTTGAACACTGAAGCTTTCTTT.

Only a few counts were recorded for this clonotype. The chain has TRBV7-8 and TRBJ2-1, with unresolved D. CDR1 and CDR2 (germline): SGHVS, FQNEAQ. The CDR3 totals 17 residues. The V and J ends lost 1 base and 0 bases respectively, with 13 bases between them. The CDR3 DNA sequence: TGTGCCAGCAGCTTAGGGACGGTCCCAGGCTCCTACAATGAGCAGTTCTTC. Its protein is CASSLGTVPGSYNEQFF.

This clonotype was observed a few times. The CDR3 region has the DNA TGTGCCAGCAGTTACCCCGGAGAGACCCAGTACTTC. Amino acid sequence: CASSYPGETQYF. This chain uses TRBV6-2 or TRBV6-3 with TRBJ2-5; no clear D. Germline V lookup: CDR1 MNHEY, CDR2 SVGEGT. The CDR3 covers 12 residues. The V and J ends lost 2 bases and 4 bases respectively, with 5 bases between them.